Listed here is a single TCR beta chain. This sample is drawn from a study of cytomegalovirus exposure and HLA in healthy donors. A multiplex PCR was run with 60 Vbeta primers and 13 Jbeta primers. The data were produced by immunoSEQ multiplex PCR, yet TCRdb's version contains in-frame clones alone and is incomplete. Recorded for this sample: roughly 39,000 clones. Germline trimming cut 0 bases from V and 4 bases from J; bases unmatched to any gene: 4. CDR3 length equals 15 residues. Germline V lookup: CDR1 GTSNPN, CDR2 SVGIG (reference sequence). The origin of this receptor is a man aged 25-40 years in good health and CMV-seronegative. Sequencing was performed on PBMCs. The V call is TRBV30, the J call TRBJ2-4, with 9 bases lining up with TRBD2. This CDR3 reads CAWSVPGLAKNIQYF. The CDR3 DNA follows: TGTGCCTGGAGTGTACCGGGACTAGCTAAAAACATTCAGTACTTC.